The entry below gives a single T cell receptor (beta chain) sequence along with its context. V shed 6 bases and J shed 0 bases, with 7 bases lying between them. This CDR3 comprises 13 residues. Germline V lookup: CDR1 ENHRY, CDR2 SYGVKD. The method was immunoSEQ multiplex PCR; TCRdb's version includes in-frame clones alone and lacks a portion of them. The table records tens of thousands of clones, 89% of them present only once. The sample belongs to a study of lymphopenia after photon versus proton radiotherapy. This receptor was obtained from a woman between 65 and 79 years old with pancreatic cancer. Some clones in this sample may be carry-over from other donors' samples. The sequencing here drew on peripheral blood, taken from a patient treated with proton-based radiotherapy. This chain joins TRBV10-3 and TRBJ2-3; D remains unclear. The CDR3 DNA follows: TGTGCCATCAGCTTAGAAAGCACAGATACGCAGTATTTT. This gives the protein CAISLESTDTQYF.